The rows below give T cell receptor beta chains drawn from one sample of a study of blood T cells in healthy people across ages. TCRdb called the 5' RACE reads again in MiXCR, with one record for every CDR3 protein. The sample carries over 1.5 million distinct CDR3 sequences, 49% recorded once. The specimen was blood. The receptors come from a woman aged 40 to 55 in good health. CDR3s include the opening cysteine and the closing phenylalanine or tryptophan. The order of the fields is J gene, D gene, clone size, V gene, CDR3 DNA, CDR3 protein. D genes are given only for firm matches. Clone size is given for some rows only: seen once, a few or many times, or a class if the clone is expanded.

>TRBJ1-1|TRBD1|-|TRBV4-3
TGCGCCAGCAGCCAGAACTACAGGGGGGGGAACACTGAAGCTTTCTTT
CASSQNYRGGNTEAFF
>TRBJ2-5|-|-|TRBV6-2/TRBV6-3
TGTGCCATCAGGCAGAGCAGGGGTCGTGTCGGGGAGCAGTACTTC
CAIRQSRGRVGEQYF
>TRBJ2-7|-|-|TRBV6-1
TGTGCCAGCAGTTCTGAGACAGGTCTTGCCTACGAGCAGTACTTC
CASSSETGLAYEQYF
>TRBJ2-1|TRBD1|few|TRBV25-1
TGTGCCAGCAGTGCCCATACAGGGGTGGTTGGGAATGAGCAGTTCTTC
CASSAHTGVVGNEQFF
>TRBJ2-7|TRBD1|-|TRBV7-9
TGTGCCAGCAGCTCTCAACAGGGGGCGGACGACGAGCAGTACTTC
CASSSQQGADDEQYF
>TRBJ2-1|-|few|TRBV6-2/TRBV6-3
TGTGCCAGCCAATCCATCGGGGGTAGCATTTCCTACAATGAGCAGTTCTTC
CASQSIGGSISYNEQFF
>TRBJ2-1|TRBD2|-|TRBV20-1
TGCAGTGCTCAACGGACTAGCGGGGGGGCGCGGAATGAGCAGTTCTTC
CSAQRTSGGARNEQFF
>TRBJ2-5|TRBD1|few|TRBV2
TGTGCCAGCAGTGCTGATGACAGGGGCAAGACCCAGTACTTC
CASSADDRGKTQYF
>TRBJ2-1|-|-|TRBV28
TGTGCCAGCACCATTGGGAATGAGCAGTTCTTC
CASTIGNEQFF
>TRBJ2-7|-|many|TRBV29-1
TGCAGCGCCCACCGGGGTGAGGCCTACGAGCAGTACTTC
CSAHRGEAYEQYF
>TRBJ2-7|-|few|TRBV7-9
TGTGCCAGCAGCCCCGCCGCCATTTACGAGCAGTACTTC
CASSPAAIYEQYF
>TRBJ2-5|-|-|TRBV4-3
TGCGCCAGCAGCCAAGGTCAACAGTTCTACAATGAGCAGTACTTC
CASSQGQQFYNEQYF
>TRBJ2-1|TRBD2|-|TRBV7-9
TGTGCCAGCATCCCGCTAAGGGCGCGGGGGGGCCATGAGCAGTTCTTC
CASIPLRARGGHEQFF
>TRBJ2-1|-|-|TRBV12-3/TRBV12-4
TGTGCCAGCAGTGCCGACAGGTTTTCCTACAATGAGCAGTTCTTC
CASSADRFSYNEQFF
>TRBJ2-3|TRBD2|few|TRBV20-1
TGCAGTGCTAGAGTGGGACTAGCGGGCAGTAGCACAGATACGCAGTATTTT
CSARVGLAGSSTDTQYF
>TRBJ2-1|TRBD2|few|TRBV15
TGTGCCACCAGCAGAGGCGGGAGCTCCTACAATGAGCAGTTCTTC
CATSRGGSSYNEQFF
>TRBJ1-2|TRBD1|-|TRBV27
TGTGCCAGCAGTGATGGGGACAGACCAACGGATGGCTACACCTTC
CASSDGDRPTDGYTF
>TRBJ2-3|-|-|TRBV29-1
TGCAGCGTCCCTAAGGGGGGGAGCACAGATACGCAGTATTTT
CSVPKGGSTDTQYF
>TRBJ2-1|TRBD1|few|TRBV2
TGTGCCAGCAAAGCCGGGACAGCCTACAATGAGCAGTTCTTC
CASKAGTAYNEQFF
>TRBJ2-1|-|-|TRBV13
TGTGCCAGCAGCCCCACGGGGGGCTTGTATGAGCAGTTCTTC
CASSPTGGLYEQFF
>TRBJ1-2|-|-|TRBV3-1
TGTGCCAGCAGCCAAACCGACACAGCTAACTATGGCTACACCTTC
CASSQTDTANYGYTF
>TRBJ1-2|-|-|TRBV20-1
TGCAGTGCTAGAGATCCCGGAGATGGCTACACCTTC
CSARDPGDGYTF
>TRBJ2-1|-|-|TRBV7-9
TGTGCCAGCATAGCGGAAAGCTCCTACAATGAGCAGTTCTTC
CASIAESSYNEQFF
>TRBJ2-5|TRBD2|-|TRBV4-2
TGTGCCAGCAGCCAGCCTGAGGCTAGCGGGAAAGAGACCCAGTACTTC
CASSQPEASGKETQYF
>TRBJ2-3|TRBD2|few|TRBV12-3/TRBV12-4
TGTGCCAGCAGTCAACCACCCCCTCTAGCGGGGGTCACAGATACGCAGTATTTT
CASSQPPPLAGVTDTQYF
>TRBJ2-5|-|-|TRBV4-3
TGCGCCAGCAGCCAAGATCTGCGGGGAGTGCAGTACTTC
CASSQDLRGVQYF
>TRBJ2-7|-|-|TRBV10-3
TGTGCCACTTCCAGGGACACCGCCTACGGGCAGTACTTC
CATSRDTAYGQYF
>TRBJ2-5|TRBD2|-|TRBV20-1
TGCAGTGCTAGAGAGACTAGCACACACCAAGAGACCCAGTACTTC
CSARETSTHQETQYF
>TRBJ1-5|-|-|TRBV20-1
TGCAGTGCTAGACGGGTTAGGGGCAATCGGCCCCAGCATTTT
CSARRVRGNRPQHF
>TRBJ2-7|-|-|TRBV20-1
TGCAGTGCTCGCTCATACACAGGGATCCCCACTGGGACCTACGAGCAGTACTTC
CSARSYTGIPTGTYEQYF
>TRBJ2-1|-|-|TRBV12-3/TRBV12-4
TGTGCCAGCAGCATCAGTTTAGGGGGACACACCTCCTACAATGAGCAGTTCTTC
CASSISLGGHTSYNEQFF
>TRBJ2-4|TRBD2|once|TRBV5-5
TGTGCCAGCAGCCGGAATCTAGCGGGGGACGTTCAGTACTTC
CASSRNLAGDVQYF